These 10 T cell receptor beta chains came from one sample sequenced in a study of blood T cell repertoires in COVID-19. Generated by immunoSEQ multiplex PCR, the TCRdb table keeps only in-frame clones and is missing some. Here the sample spans 200,000 to 250,000 clones, 88% being singletons. Specimen: PBMCs or T cells enriched from blood (not recorded which). The receptor source for this set is a woman between 50 and 59 years old with acute COVID-19.

The genes are TRBV7-2 and TRBJ1-4; D gene uncertain. The CDR3 runs to 17 residues. V shed 1 base and J shed 0 bases, with 12 bases lying between them. Germline loops: CDR1 SGHTA, CDR2 FQGNSA. The CDR3 nucleotides read TGTGCCAGCAGCTTAGTTTCCGGGGTAACAACTAATGAAAAACTGTTTTTT. This translates into CASSLVSGVTTNEKLFF.

This sequence joins TRBV19 and TRBJ1-2; D is possibly TRBD1 (6 bases). V was clipped by 5 bases and J by 10 bases, with 26 bases between them. Germline V gene data show CDR1 as LNHDA and CDR2 as SQIVND (reference sequence). The CDR3 is 16 residues long. The CDR3 is CASSAGTAGWAGDYTF. In DNA, the CDR3 is TGTGCCAGTAGTGCAGGGACGGCCGGTTGGGCAGGGGACTACACCTTC.

The chain links TRBV25-1 to TRBJ1-1, with D unresolved. Trimming left V 1 base short and J 8 bases short, with 17 bases between. Germline V gene data show CDR1 as MGHDK and CDR2 as SYGVNS. CDR3 length equals 15 residues. The CDR3 DNA sequence: TGTGCCAGCAGTGAATCGAATGCGGGCGGACGGGAAGCTTTCTTT. Protein sequence: CASSESNAGGREAFF.

The rearrangement joins TRBV25-1 to TRBJ2-1; a possible D gene is TRBD2 (6 bases). The CDR3 is made up of 13 amino acids. Germline values: CDR1 MGHDK, CDR2 SYGVNS. Trimming took 6 bases from V and 4 from J, leaving 10 bases between them. The CDR3 sequence: CASRDSGYNEQFF. The CDR3 bases are TGTGCCAGCAGAGATAGCGGATACAATGAGCAGTTCTTC.

The rearrangement uses TRBV19 and TRBJ1-2, with D maybe TRBD1 (6 bases). V dropped 9 bases and J dropped 7 bases, with 18 bases sitting between them. Germline-derived CDR1 and CDR2 are LNHDA and SQIVND (reference sequence). This CDR3 comprises 13 residues. The CDR3 is CASRSGTISGYTF. In nucleotides, the CDR3 is TGTGCCAGCCGTTCCGGGACAATTAGTGGCTACACCTTC.

This clone was detected only once. The rearrangement links TRBV14 to TRBJ2-1; no firm D call. This CDR3 region has 13 residues. Trimming pared 6 bases from V and 1 base from J, leaving 7 bases between. Germline V gene lookup returns CDR1 SGHDN and CDR2 FVKESK. CDR3 residues: CASRQTSYNEQFF. CDR3 bases: TGTGCCAGCAGGCAGACTTCCTACAATGAGCAGTTCTTC. Drawing the rest from reference TRBV14 and TRBJ2-1, the complete variable domain is EAGVTQFPSHSVIEKGQTVTLRCDPISGHDNLYWYRRVMGKEIKFLLHFVKESKQDESGMPNNRFLAERTGGTYSTLKVQPAELEDSGVYFCASRQTSYNEQFFGPGTRLTVL.

This clone was observed once. The chain recombines TRBV12-3 or TRBV12-4 with TRBJ2-1; TRBD2 agrees at 14 bases. CDR3 length: 13 amino acids. Unmatched junction bases numbered 3, after V lost 5 bases and J lost 12 bases. CDR3 sequence (DNA): TGTGCCAGCAGTCCCGGGACTAGCGGGAGGCAGTTCTTC. Residues: CASSPGTSGRQFF.

This chain uses TRBV5-1 with TRBJ1-5, with a possible D match to TRBD1 (6 bases). The CDR3 runs 15 residues. In germline, CDR1 is SGHRS, CDR2 YFSETQ. Deletions cut 1 base from V and 5 bases from J, with 13 bases between. CDR3 amino acids: CASSLSGTSYQPQHF. In DNA form, the CDR3 reads TGCGCCAGCAGCTTGTCTGGGACATCCTATCAGCCCCAGCATTTT.

V and J are TRBV28 and TRBJ1-2; a weak D match, TRBD1 (6 bases). The germline V and J ends were trimmed by 10 bases and 0 bases, with 12 bases remaining between them. Per the germline V gene, CDR1 is MDHEN and CDR2 is SYDVKM. The CDR3 extends over 13 amino acids. CDR3 region: CATYGTTNYGYTF. As DNA, the CDR3 is TGTGCCACCTATGGGACAACTAACTATGGCTACACCTTC.

The rearrangement joins TRBV11-2 to TRBJ2-1; D not resolved. Germline CDR1 reads SGHAT; CDR2 reads FQNNGV. V was cut by 6 bases and J by 0 bases, with 18 bases left in between. The CDR3 totals 17 residues. CDR3 protein: CASSPVVGPSSYNEQFF. The CDR3 DNA follows: TGTGCCAGCAGTCCAGTAGTGGGCCCAAGCTCCTACAATGAGCAGTTCTTC.